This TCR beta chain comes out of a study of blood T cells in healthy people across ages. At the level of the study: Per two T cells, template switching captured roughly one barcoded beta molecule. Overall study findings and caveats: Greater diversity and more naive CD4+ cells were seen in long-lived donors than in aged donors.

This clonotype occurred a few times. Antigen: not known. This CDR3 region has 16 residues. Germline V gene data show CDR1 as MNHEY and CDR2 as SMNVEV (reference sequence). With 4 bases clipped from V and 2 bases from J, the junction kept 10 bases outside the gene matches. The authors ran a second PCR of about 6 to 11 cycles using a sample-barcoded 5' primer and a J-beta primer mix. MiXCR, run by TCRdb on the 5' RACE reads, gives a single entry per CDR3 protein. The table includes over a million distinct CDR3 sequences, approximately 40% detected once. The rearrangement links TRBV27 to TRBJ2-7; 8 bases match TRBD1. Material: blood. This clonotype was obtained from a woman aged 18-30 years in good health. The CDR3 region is CASSYLPGQGTYEQYF. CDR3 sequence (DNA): TGTGCCAGCAGTTACCTCCCAGGACAGGGTACCTACGAGCAGTACTTC.